Presented here are 13 T cell receptor beta chains from one specimen sequenced in a study of human T cells and chemical hapten exposure. Specified time point: healthy volunteer bleed at 6 weeks. Blood, whole and unfractionated, served as the source for total RNA extraction. TCRdb ran MiXCR on the RACE reads and lists one entry per CDR3 protein. Of about 70,000 distinct CDR3 sequences in the sample, about 6% are singletons; the top ten hold 3% to 3.5%. The source material was whole blood. These receptor sequences come from a female donor in good health. Some clones in this sample may be carry-over from other donors' samples.

In its sample, this clonotype was seen many times. V and J are TRBV29-1 and TRBJ1-5; 10 bases agree with TRBD1. Germline CDR1 and CDR2: SQVTM and ANQGSEA. The V gene end was trimmed by 6 bases and the J gene end by 4 bases; junction bases not matched to a gene: 3. The CDR3 totals 13 residues. The CDR3 nucleotides read TGCAGCGTCGGGGACAGGGGTAATCAGCCCCAGCATTTT. It codes for CSVGDRGNQPQHF. The full variable domain, completed using reference TRBV29-1 and TRBJ1-5, is SAVISQKPSRDICQRGTSLTIQCQVDSQVTMMFWYRQQPGQSLTLIATANQGSEATYESGFVIDKFPISRPNLTFSTLTVSNMSPEDSSIYLCSVGDRGNQPQHFGDGTRLSIL.

At least ten counts were recorded for this clonotype. The rearrangement joins TRBV7-8 to TRBJ2-7; D is uncertain. Germline values: CDR1 SGHVS, CDR2 FQNEAQ. The CDR3 covers 14 residues. V dropped 2 bases and J dropped 0 bases, with 8 bases sitting between them. The CDR3 spells CASSLPGSSYEQYF. CDR3 in DNA: TGTGCCAGCAGCTTACCAGGAAGCTCCTACGAGCAGTACTTC.

This clonotype has a handful of counts. The chain carries TRBV14 and TRBJ1-1; D unresolved. Deletions cut 3 bases from V and 0 bases from J, with 5 bases between. CDR1 is SGHDN and CDR2 is FVKESK in the germline V gene. The CDR3 is made up of 13 amino acids. The CDR3 sequence: CASSQELNTEAFF. CDR3 sequence (DNA): TGTGCCAGCAGCCAGGAATTGAACACTGAAGCTTTCTTT. Full variable domain (missing parts from reference TRBV14 and TRBJ1-1): EAGVTQFPSHSVIEKGQTVTLRCDPISGHDNLYWYRRVMGKEIKFLLHFVKESKQDESGMPNNRFLAERTGGTYSTLKVQPAELEDSGVYFCASSQELNTEAFFGQGTRLTVV.

The V and J genes are TRBV6-6 and TRBJ1-5, with D hard to call. The germline V gene encodes CDR1 MNHNY and CDR2 SVGAGI (reference sequence). V gave up 6 bases and J gave up 0 bases, with 6 bases separating them. This CDR3 contains 13 residues. The CDR3 is CASRTDSNQPQHF. The CDR3 DNA reads TGTGCCAGCAGGACGGATAGCAATCAGCCCCAGCATTTT.

This clonotype was recorded many times. The chain uses TRBV6-1 and TRBJ1-4; 8 bases fit TRBD1. The CDR3 contains 13 residues. J gave up 6 bases and V 7 bases, and 4 bases lay outside the gene matches. CDR1 is MNHNS, CDR2 SASEGT, per germline. The CDR3 spells CASTRTGYEKLFF. Here the CDR3 DNA reads TGTGCCAGCACCAGGACAGGGTATGAAAAACTGTTTTTT.

The V call is TRBV7-8, the J call TRBJ2-2, with 11 bases lining up with TRBD1. V lost 5 bases, J lost 3 bases, and 11 bases stayed unmatched. The V gene's germline CDR1 is SGHVS and CDR2 FQNEAQ. The CDR3 spans 18 residues. CDR3 coding DNA: TGTGCCAGCAGCGCCCGTAGGACAGGGGGCGCTTACACCGGGGAGCTGTTTTTT. Translation gives CASSARRTGGAYTGELFF. Supplemented by reference TRBV7-8 and TRBJ2-2, the full variable domain reads GAGVSQSPRYKVAKRGQDVALRCDPISGHVSLFWYQQALGQGPEFLTYFQNEAQLDKSGLPSDRFFAERPEGSVSTLKIQRTQQEDSAVYLCASSARRTGGAYTGELFFGEGSRLTVL.

This clonotype was seen many times. The genes are TRBV9 and TRBJ1-1; D call uncertain. The CDR3 has 13 residues. Germline loops: CDR1 SGDLS, CDR2 YYNGEE. Trimming took 2 bases from V and 7 from J, leaving 12 bases between them. CDR3 sequence: CASSVVEYSEAFF. CDR3 coding DNA: TGTGCCAGCAGCGTTGTGGAGTACAGTGAAGCTTTCTTT.

This clonotype was recorded only once. With a much larger clone just one base away, this may be a read error. The chain has TRBV2 and TRBJ1-5, with 8 bases identical to TRBD1. The J call is uncertain, as TRBJ2-3 better fits the DNA end. The length of the CDR3 is 14 residues. Germline V lookup: CDR1 SNHLY, CDR2 FYNNEI. The CDR3, as DNA: TGTGCCAGCAGTGGAGGACAGGGTTGGCAGCCCCAGTATTTT. This gives the protein CASSGGQGWQPQYF.

This clonotype has more than one count but fewer than ten. J is TRBJ2-5 and V is TRBV2, with D uncertain. V gave up 3 bases and J gave up 2 bases, with 10 bases separating them. The CDR3 runs 14 residues. Per the germline V gene, CDR1 is SNHLY and CDR2 is FYNNEI. Here the CDR3 reads CASSDWARQETQYF. For the CDR3, the DNA is TGTGCCAGCAGTGATTGGGCAAGACAAGAGACCCAGTACTTC.

The chain has TRBV28 and TRBJ2-7; TRBD2 matches 15 bases. The germline V gene encodes CDR1 MDHEN and CDR2 SYDVKM. V was clipped by 8 bases and J by 13 bases; unmatched bases: 9. This CDR3 region has 13 residues. The CDR3 here is CASFAGTSGRYYF. The CDR3 coding sequence is TGTGCCAGCTTCGCTGGGACTAGCGGGAGGTATTACTTC.

The chain joins TRBV13 to TRBJ1-6; D is possibly TRBD1 (5 bases). CDR3 length equals 15 residues. Germline CDR1 is PRHDT and CDR2 is FYEKMQ (reference sequence). V lost 0 bases to trimming and J lost 5 bases, with 8 bases between them. For the CDR3, the DNA is TGTGCCAGCAGCTTAGGGAGGGGTAATAATTCACCCCTCCACTTT. This encodes CASSLGRGNNSPLHF.

This chain links TRBV7-6 with TRBJ1-1, with D uncertain. CDR1 and CDR2 (germline): SGHVS, FNYEAQ. The CDR3 spans 16 residues. V lost 2 bases and J lost 1, with 14 bases in between. The CDR3 DNA reads as TGTGCCAGCAGCTTAATTCCCGCACTGCGGAACACTGAAGCTTTCTTT. The encoded protein is CASSLIPALRNTEAFF.

The chain links TRBV4-3 to TRBJ1-1, with TRBD1 identical over 12 bases. The length of the CDR3 is 20 residues. J lost 1 base, V lost 0 bases, and 12 bases had no gene match. Germline V lookup: CDR1 LGHNA, CDR2 YSLEER. DNA of the CDR3: TGCGCCAGCAGCCAAGATAGGGCGGGGACAGGGGGCACTTCGAACACTGAAGCTTTCTTT. Amino acid sequence: CASSQDRAGTGGTSNTEAFF.